The clone carrying this TCR beta chain was seen more than once but under ten times. Its antigen remains unknown. This specimen comes from a study of T cell responses to AZD1222 COVID-19 vaccine. General study results and limits: Repertoires in all cases were sampled only once the peak T cell response had passed.

Assay: immunoSEQ multiplex PCR; the TCRdb copy retains only in-frame clones and omits some. Of tens of thousands of clones detected, 81% appear once; the ten largest clones hold roughly 25%. V dropped 5 bases and J dropped 3 bases, with 11 bases sitting between them. This CDR3 is 14 amino acids long. Per the germline V gene, CDR1 is SGHTA and CDR2 is FQGNSA. This clonotype was sampled from an adult who received the AZD1222 COVID-19 vaccine. The specimen comprised peripheral blood, sampled 28 days after the second AZD1222 dose. The V gene is TRBV7-2, the J gene TRBJ1-3; a weak D match, TRBD1 (5 bases). The CDR3 loop reads CASSLVGGGNTIYF. In nucleotides, the CDR3 is TGTGCCAGCAGCCTTGTGGGGGGTGGAAACACCATATATTTT.